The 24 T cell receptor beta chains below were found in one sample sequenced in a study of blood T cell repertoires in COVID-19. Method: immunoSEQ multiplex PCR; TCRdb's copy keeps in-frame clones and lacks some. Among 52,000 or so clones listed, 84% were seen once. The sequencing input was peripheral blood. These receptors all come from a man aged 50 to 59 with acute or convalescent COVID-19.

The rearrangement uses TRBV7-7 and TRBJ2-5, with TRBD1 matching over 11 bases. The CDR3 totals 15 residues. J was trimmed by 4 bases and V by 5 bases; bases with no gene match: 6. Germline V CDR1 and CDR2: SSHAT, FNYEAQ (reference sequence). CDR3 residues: CASSQGQGGRETQYF. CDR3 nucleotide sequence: TGTGCCAGCAGCCAGGGACAGGGGGGACGAGAGACCCAGTACTTC.

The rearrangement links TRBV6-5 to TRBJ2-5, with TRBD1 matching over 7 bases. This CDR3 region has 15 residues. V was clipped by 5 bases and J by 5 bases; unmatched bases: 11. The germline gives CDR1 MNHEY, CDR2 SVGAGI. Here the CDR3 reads CASSTSGTVGETQYF. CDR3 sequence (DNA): TGTGCCAGCAGTACTTCCGGGACAGTTGGGGAGACCCAGTACTTC.

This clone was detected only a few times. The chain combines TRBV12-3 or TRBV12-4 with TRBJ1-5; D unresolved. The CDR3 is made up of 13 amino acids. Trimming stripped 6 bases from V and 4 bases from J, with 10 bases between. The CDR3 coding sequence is TGTGCCAGCAGACGAACAGAAAATCAGCCCCAGCATTTT. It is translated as CASRRTENQPQHF.

DNA for the CDR3: TGTGCCACAGAGCTCTGGACTAGCGGGGGCCAAGAGACCCAGTACTTC. It specifies CATELWTSGGQETQYF. The genes are TRBV25-1 and TRBJ2-5; 13 nucleotides agree with TRBD2. Germline lookup yields CDR1 MGHDK and CDR2 SYGVNS. J lost 1 base, V lost 10 bases, and 9 bases had no gene match. This CDR3 has 16 residues.

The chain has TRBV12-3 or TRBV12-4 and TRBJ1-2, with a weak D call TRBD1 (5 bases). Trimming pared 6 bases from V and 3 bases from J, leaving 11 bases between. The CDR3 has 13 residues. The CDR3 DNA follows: TGTGCCAGCAGCCCCGACAGCTACTATGGCTACACCTTC. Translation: CASSPDSYYGYTF.

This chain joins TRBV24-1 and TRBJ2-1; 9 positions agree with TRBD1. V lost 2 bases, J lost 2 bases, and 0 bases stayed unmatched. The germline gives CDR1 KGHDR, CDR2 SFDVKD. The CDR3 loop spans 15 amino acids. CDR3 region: CATSDWDRAYNEQFF. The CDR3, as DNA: TGTGCCACCAGTGATTGGGACAGGGCCTACAATGAGCAGTTCTTC.

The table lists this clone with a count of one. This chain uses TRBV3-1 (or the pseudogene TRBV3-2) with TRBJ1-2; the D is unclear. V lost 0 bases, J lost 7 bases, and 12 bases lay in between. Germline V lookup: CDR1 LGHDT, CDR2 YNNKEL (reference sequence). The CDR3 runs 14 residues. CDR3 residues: CASSQDTRGGGYTF. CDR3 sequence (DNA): TGTGCCAGCAGCCAAGATACGCGGGGAGGTGGCTACACCTTC.

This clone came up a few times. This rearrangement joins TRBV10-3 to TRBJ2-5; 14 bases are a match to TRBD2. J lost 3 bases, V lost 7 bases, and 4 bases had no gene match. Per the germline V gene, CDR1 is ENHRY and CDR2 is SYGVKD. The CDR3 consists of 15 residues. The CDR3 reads CAIKGLAGEEETQYF. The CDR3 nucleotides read TGTGCCATCAAGGGACTAGCGGGAGAGGAAGAGACCCAGTACTTC.

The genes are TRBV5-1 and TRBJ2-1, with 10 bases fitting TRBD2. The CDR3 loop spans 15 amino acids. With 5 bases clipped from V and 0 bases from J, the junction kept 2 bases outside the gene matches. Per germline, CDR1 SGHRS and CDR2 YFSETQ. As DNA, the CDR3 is TGCGCCAGCAGGGCTAGCGGGAGCTCCTACAATGAGCAGTTCTTC. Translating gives CASRASGSSYNEQFF.

CDR3 nucleotide sequence: TGTGCCAGCAGTTACCCAGGGGGGCTTGGCAATGAGCAGTTCTTC. It yields the protein CASSYPGGLGNEQFF. This sequence joins TRBV6-2 or TRBV6-3 and TRBJ2-1; weak D call: TRBD1 (7 bases). The germline V gene has CDR1 MNHEY and CDR2 SVGEGT. There are 15 residues in the CDR3. V was trimmed by 2 bases and J by 6 bases, leaving 14 bases between them.

The CDR3 DNA reads as TGTGCCAGCAGCTTAATAGGACAGATTAATTCACCCCTCCACTTT. It codes for CASSLIGQINSPLHF. The rearrangement uses TRBV5-4 and TRBJ1-6, with a possible D match to TRBD1 (6 bases). Trimming took off 2 bases at V and 6 bases at J, with 12 bases between the two ends. The germline CDR1 and CDR2 sequences are SGHNT and YYREEE (reference sequence). The CDR3 covers 15 residues.

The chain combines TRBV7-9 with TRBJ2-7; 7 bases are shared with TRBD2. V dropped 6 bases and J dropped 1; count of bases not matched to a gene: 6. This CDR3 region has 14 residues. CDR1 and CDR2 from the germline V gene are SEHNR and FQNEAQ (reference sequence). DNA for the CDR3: TGTGCCAGCAGGCTTCAGGGAGGGTCCTACGAGCAGTACTTC. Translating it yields CASRLQGGSYEQYF. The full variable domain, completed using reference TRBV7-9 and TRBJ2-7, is DTGVSQNPRHKITKRGQNVTFRCDPISEHNRLYWYRQTLGQGPEFLTYFQNEAQLEKSRLLSDRFSAERPKGSFSTLEIQRTEQGDSAMYLCASRLQGGSYEQYFGPGTRLTVT.

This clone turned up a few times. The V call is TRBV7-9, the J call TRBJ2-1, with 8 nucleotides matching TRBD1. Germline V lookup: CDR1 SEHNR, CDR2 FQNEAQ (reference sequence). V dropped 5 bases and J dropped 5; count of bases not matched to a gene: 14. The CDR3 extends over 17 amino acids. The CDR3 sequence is CASSLGDRLVANNEQFF. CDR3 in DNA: TGTGCCAGCAGCCTAGGGGACAGGTTGGTGGCAAACAATGAGCAGTTCTTC.

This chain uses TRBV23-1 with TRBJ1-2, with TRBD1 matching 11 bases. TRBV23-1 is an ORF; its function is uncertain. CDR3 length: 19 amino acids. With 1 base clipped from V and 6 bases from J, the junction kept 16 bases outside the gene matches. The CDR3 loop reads CASSQYKRTGGTSPHGYTF. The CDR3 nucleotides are TGCGCCAGCAGTCAATATAAACGGACAGGGGGCACCTCACCCCATGGCTACACCTTC.

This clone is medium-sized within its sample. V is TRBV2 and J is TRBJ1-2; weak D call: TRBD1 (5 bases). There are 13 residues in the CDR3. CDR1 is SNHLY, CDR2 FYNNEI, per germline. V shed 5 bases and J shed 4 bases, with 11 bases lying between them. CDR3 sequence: CASSPQGGYGYTF. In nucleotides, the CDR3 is TGTGCCAGCAGTCCCCAGGGTGGCTATGGCTACACCTTC.

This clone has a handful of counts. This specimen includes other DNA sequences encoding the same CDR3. The CDR3 sequence is CASSSQGQNTEAFF. As DNA, the CDR3 is TGCGCCAGCAGCTCACAGGGACAGAACACTGAAGCTTTCTTT. The V call is TRBV5-1, the J call TRBJ1-1; the D gene is possibly TRBD1 (6 bases). This CDR3 region has 14 residues. CDR1 and CDR2 (germline): SGHRS, YFSETQ. The V gene lost 3 bases and the J gene lost 1 base, with 10 bases spanning the gap. Looking up the rest from reference TRBV5-1 and TRBJ1-1 gives the full variable domain: KAGVTQTPRYLIKTRGQQVTLSCSPISGHRSVSWYQQTPGQGLQFLFEYFSETQRNKGNFPGRFSGRQFSNSRSEMNVSTLELGDSALYLCASSSQGQNTEAFFGQGTRLTVV.

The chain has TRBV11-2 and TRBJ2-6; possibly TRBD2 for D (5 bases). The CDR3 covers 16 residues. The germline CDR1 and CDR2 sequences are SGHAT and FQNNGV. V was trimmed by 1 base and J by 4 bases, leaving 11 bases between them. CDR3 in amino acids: CASSLVSGYGANVLTF. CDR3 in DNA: TGTGCCAGCAGCTTAGTTTCGGGGTACGGGGCCAACGTCCTGACTTTC.

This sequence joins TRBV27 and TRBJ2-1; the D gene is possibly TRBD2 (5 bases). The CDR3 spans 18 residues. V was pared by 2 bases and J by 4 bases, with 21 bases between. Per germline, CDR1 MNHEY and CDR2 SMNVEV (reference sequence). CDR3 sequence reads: CASSLTGILTELYNEQFF. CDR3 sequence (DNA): TGTGCCAGCAGTTTAACGGGAATCCTCACCGAGTTATACAATGAGCAGTTCTTC.

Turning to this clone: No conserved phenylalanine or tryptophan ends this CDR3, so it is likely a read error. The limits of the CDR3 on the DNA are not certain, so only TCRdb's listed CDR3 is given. The CDR3 loop is CASSLARSS. The gene calls are TRBV27 and TRBJ2-7; the D segment call TRBD2 is taken from the table without a DNA check. The germline V gene has CDR1 MNHEY and CDR2 SMNVEV (reference sequence). The CDR3 has 9 residues if both end residues are counted.

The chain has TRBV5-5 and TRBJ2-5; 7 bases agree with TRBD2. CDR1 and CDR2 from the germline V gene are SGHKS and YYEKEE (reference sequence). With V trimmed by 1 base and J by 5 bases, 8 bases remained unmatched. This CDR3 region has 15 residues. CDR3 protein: CASSLLAGDMETQYF. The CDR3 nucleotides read TGTGCCAGCAGCTTGTTGGCGGGAGATATGGAGACCCAGTACTTC.

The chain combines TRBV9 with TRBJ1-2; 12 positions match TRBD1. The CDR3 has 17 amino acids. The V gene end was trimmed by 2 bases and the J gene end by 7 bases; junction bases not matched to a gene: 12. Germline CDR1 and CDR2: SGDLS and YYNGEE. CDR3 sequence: CASSVGIRDRGRSGYTF. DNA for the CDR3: TGTGCCAGCAGCGTTGGAATCCGGGACAGGGGGCGCTCTGGCTACACCTTC.

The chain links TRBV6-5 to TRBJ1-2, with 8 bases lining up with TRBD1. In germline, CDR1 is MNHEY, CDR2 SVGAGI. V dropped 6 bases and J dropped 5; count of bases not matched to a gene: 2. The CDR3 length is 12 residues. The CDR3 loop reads CASSGTGYGYTF. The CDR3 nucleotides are TGTGCCAGCAGCGGGACAGGATATGGCTACACCTTC.

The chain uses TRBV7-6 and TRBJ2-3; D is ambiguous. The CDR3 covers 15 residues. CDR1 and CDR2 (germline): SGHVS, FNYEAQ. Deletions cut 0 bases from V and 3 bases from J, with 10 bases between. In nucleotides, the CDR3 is TGTGCCAGCAGCTTAGCCGCGAGTTGGACAGATACGCAGTATTTT. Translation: CASSLAASWTDTQYF.

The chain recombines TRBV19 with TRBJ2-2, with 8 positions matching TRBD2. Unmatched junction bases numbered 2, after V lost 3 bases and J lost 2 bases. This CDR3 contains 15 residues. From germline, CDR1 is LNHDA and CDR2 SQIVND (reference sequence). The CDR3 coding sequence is TGTGCCAGTAGTATCGGACTAGCTAACACCGGGGAGCTGTTTTTT. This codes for CASSIGLANTGELFF.